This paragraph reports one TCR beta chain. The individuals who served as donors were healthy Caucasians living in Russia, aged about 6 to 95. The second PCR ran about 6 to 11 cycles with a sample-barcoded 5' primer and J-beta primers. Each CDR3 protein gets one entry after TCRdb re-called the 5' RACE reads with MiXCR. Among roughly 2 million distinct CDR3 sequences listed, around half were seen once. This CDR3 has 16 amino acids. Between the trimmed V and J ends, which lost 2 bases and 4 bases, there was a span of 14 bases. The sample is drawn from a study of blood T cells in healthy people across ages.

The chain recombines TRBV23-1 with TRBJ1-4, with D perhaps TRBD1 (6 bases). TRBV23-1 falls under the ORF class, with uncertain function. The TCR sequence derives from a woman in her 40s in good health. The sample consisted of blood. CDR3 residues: CASSQLRQEHNEKLFF. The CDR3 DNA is TGCGCCAGCAGTCAACTGAGACAGGAGCATAATGAAAAACTGTTTTTT.